This record concerns one TCR beta chain sequence. Its antigen remains unidentified. The data derive from a study of cytomegalovirus exposure and HLA in healthy donors. Overall study results and limits: In vitro assays verified that three CMV-associated chains recognized CMV antigens specifically. Near-uniform donor sequencing depth was presumed by presence/absence analyses.

Primers included in the PCR were 60 Vbeta and 13 Jbeta primers. TCRdb's copy holds only in-frame clones and misses some; the assay was immunoSEQ multiplex PCR. This table has tens of thousands of clones, roughly 65% appearing once. In germline, CDR1 is LGHNA, CDR2 YSLEER. Trimming shortened V by 4 bases and J by 2 bases, and 14 bases separated the two germline ends. The CDR3 extends over 15 amino acids. This TCR was recovered from a male donor in good health and CMV-seropositive. The sequenced sample was PBMCs. This chain links TRBV4-3 with TRBJ1-1; possibly TRBD1 for D (5 bases). CDR3 region: CASSPAWGSNTEAFF. The CDR3 nucleotides read TGCGCCAGCAGCCCCGCTTGGGGCAGTAACACTGAAGCTTTCTTT.